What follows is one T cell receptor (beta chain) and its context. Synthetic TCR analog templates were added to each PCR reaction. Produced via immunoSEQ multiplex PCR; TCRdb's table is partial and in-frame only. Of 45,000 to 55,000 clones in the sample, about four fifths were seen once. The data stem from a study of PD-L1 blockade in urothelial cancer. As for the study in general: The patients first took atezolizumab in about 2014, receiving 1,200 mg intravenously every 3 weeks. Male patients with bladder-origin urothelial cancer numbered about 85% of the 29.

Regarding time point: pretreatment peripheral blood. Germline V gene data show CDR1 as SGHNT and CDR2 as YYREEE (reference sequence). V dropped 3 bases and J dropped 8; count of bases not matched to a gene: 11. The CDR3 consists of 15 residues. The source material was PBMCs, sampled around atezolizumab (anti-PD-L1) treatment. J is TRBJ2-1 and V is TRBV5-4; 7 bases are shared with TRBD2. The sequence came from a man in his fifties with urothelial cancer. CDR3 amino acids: CASSSTSWDLYEQFF. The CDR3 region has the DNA TGTGCCAGCAGCTCGACTAGCTGGGATTTGTATGAGCAGTTCTTC.